The 27 T cell receptor gamma chains listed next were all sequenced from one sample in a study of gamma-delta T cells after stem cell transplantation. TCRdb reanalyzed the RT-PCR reads using CATT. The profile covers approximately 610 gamma-chain clones, with about 20% appearing a single time and approximately 70% taken by the ten largest. Sequencing was done on a sample of gamma-delta T cells. These receptors came from a human donor. It is not recorded whose cells these are; they may come from a transplant donor.

In regard to this clone: This specimen includes other DNA sequences encoding the same CDR3. The chain is built from TRGV9 and TRGJP. V gave up 1 base and J gave up 7 bases; unmatched junction bases: 4. Per germline, CDR1 GITISATS and CDR2 ISYDGTV (reference sequence). This CDR3 has 16 residues. The CDR3 coding sequence is TGTGCCTTGTGGGAGGTAAGGGAGTTGGGCAAAAAAATCAAGGTATTT. Encoded protein: CALWEVRELGKKIKVF.

Of note for this clone: A much more abundant neighbour one base away suggests this may be a read error. The chain links TRGV9 to TRGJP. This CDR3 is built from 17 residues. Germline CDR1 GITISATS, CDR2 ISYDGTV (reference sequence). CDR3 loop: CALCEVSQELGKKIKVF. The CDR3 coding sequence is TGTGCCTTGTGTGAGGTCAGCCAAGAGTTGGGCAAAAAAATCAAGGTATTT.

This chain connects TRGV9 to TRGJP. The last part of the DNA fits TRGJP1 better; the J call may be wrong. This CDR3 contains 17 residues. CDR1 and CDR2 (germline): GITISATS, ISYDGTV (reference sequence). The CDR3 spells CALWELLQELGKKIKIF. Here the CDR3 DNA reads TGTGCCTTGTGGGAGCTCTTGCAAGAGTTGGGCAAAAAAATCAAGATATTT.

Relative to its sample, this clone is large (0.1 to 1%). The chain links TRGV2 to TRGJ1 or TRGJ2. This CDR3 is 14 amino acids long. Germline CDR1 EGSNGY, CDR2 YDSYNSKV. The V segment lost 0 bases and the J segment 5 bases; nucleotides outside the gene matches: 7. The DNA for the CDR3 is TGTGCCACCTGGGACGGGCTGGAGGATTATAAGAAACTCTTT. As protein: CATWDGLEDYKKLF.

This clone is termed large (0.1 to 1%). This chain uses TRGV9 with TRGJP. This CDR3 has 17 residues. The J segment lost 5 bases and the V segment lost 1 base, leaving 5 bases of the junction unmatched. The germline V gene has CDR1 GITISATS and CDR2 ISYDGTV (reference sequence). Here the CDR3 reads CALWEVKEELGKKIKVF. CDR3 coding DNA: TGTGCCTTGTGGGAGGTTAAAGAAGAGTTGGGCAAAAAAATCAAGGTATTT.

This clone showed up just a few times. V and J are TRGV9 and TRGJP. Per germline, CDR1 GITISATS and CDR2 ISYDGTV (reference sequence). This CDR3 comprises 15 residues. With V trimmed by 2 bases and J by 8 bases, 3 bases remained unmatched. CDR3 loop: CALWEDQLGKKIKVF. The CDR3 DNA reads as TGTGCCTTGTGGGAGGACCAGTTGGGCAAAAAAATCAAGGTATTT.

Points on this clone: Since a much larger clone is just one base distant, this may be a read error. This specimen includes other DNA sequences encoding the same CDR3. This chain connects TRGV9 to TRGJP. This CDR3 is built from 16 residues. After removal of 0 bases from V and 6 bases from J, the junction contained 2 bases not matched to a gene. Per germline, CDR1 GITISATS and CDR2 ISYDGTV (reference sequence). In DNA form, the CDR3 reads TGTGCCTTGTGGGAGGTGTTAGAGTTGGGCAAAAAAATCAAGGTATTT. It specifies CALWEVLELGKKIKVF.

As for this clone: A far more abundant clone sits one base away, making this likely a read error. The chain is built from TRGV9 and TRGJP. The CDR3 is 17 residues long. The germline CDR1 and CDR2 sequences are GITISATS and ISYDGTV (reference sequence). For the CDR3, the DNA is TGTGCCTTGTGGGAGGTGCAGAAAGAGTTGGGCAAAAAAAACAAGGTATTT. Translating gives CALWEVQKELGKKNKVF.

Turning to this clone: One junction end disagrees with the germline gene, perhaps due to a read error. The J gene is TRGJP, the V gene TRGV9. Germline CDR1 is GITISATS and CDR2 is ISYDGTV (reference sequence). The CDR3 is 17 amino acids. CDR3 residues: CALWEVQNELGKKIKLF. CDR3 DNA sequence: TGTGCCTTGTGGGAGGTGCAAAATGAGTTGGGCAAAAAAATAAAACTATTT.

This clone came up a few times. One base separates it from a far larger clone, so it is likely a read error. This sample also contains other DNA sequences that code for the same CDR3. The chain uses TRGV9 and TRGJP. The CDR3 spans 15 residues. J lost 5 bases, V lost 3 bases, and 1 base had no gene match. Germline lookup yields CDR1 GITISATS and CDR2 ISYDGTV (reference sequence). The CDR3 nucleotides are TGTGCCTTGTGGGAGAAAGAGTTGGGCAAAAAAATCAAGGTATTT. As protein: CALWEKELGKKIKVF.

The genes are TRGV9 and TRGJP. The end of the DNA fits TRGJP1 better, so the J call may be wrong. The germline CDR1 and CDR2 sequences are GITISATS and ISYDGTV (reference sequence). The CDR3 is 17 amino acids. For the CDR3, the DNA is TGTGCCTTGTGGGAGGGAGGAACTGAGTTGGGCAAAAAAATCAAGATATTT. As protein: CALWEGGTELGKKIKIF.

By share of the sample, this clone is large (0.1 to 1%). Other DNA sequences in the sample encode the same CDR3. The chain links TRGV9 to TRGJP. Germline-derived CDR1 and CDR2 are GITISATS and ISYDGTV (reference sequence). J gave up 10 bases and V 0 bases, and 12 bases lay outside the gene matches. This CDR3 is 18 amino acids long. This CDR3 reads CALWEVHGGHLGKKIKVF. The CDR3, as DNA: TGTGCCTTGTGGGAGGTGCATGGGGGACACTTGGGCAAAAAAATCAAGGTATTT.

This clone appeared a few times. This CDR3 is also generated by other DNA sequences in the sample. The V call is TRGV9, the J call TRGJP. CDR1 is GITISATS and CDR2 is ISYDGTV in the germline V gene (reference sequence). The J segment lost 8 bases and the V segment lost 0 bases, leaving 10 bases of the junction unmatched. CDR3 length: 18 amino acids. The CDR3 is CALWEVHEVKLGKKIKVF. CDR3 coding DNA: TGTGCCTTGTGGGAGGTGCATGAAGTTAAGTTGGGCAAAAAAATCAAGGTATTT.

This clone has a handful of counts. Other DNA sequences in the same sample also yield this CDR3. The V call is TRGV9, the J call TRGJP. CDR3 length: 16 amino acids. Germline lookup yields CDR1 GITISATS and CDR2 ISYDGTV (reference sequence). V lost 4 bases and J lost 4; bases outside the gene matches: 4. The CDR3: CALWDQQELGKKIKVF. As DNA, the CDR3 is TGTGCCTTGTGGGACCAACAAGAGTTGGGCAAAAAAATCAAGGTATTT.

This clone was detected a few times. The chain carries TRGV9 and TRGJP. V shed 2 bases and J 3 bases; nucleotides not matched to a gene: 7. Germline assignment: CDR1 GITISATS and CDR2 ISYDGTV (reference sequence). The CDR3 sequence is 18 residues long. CDR3 nucleotide sequence: TGTGCCTTGTGGGAGGCCAAGTTGCAAGAGTTGGGCAAAAAAATCAAGGTATTT. Protein: CALWEAKLQELGKKIKVF.

Concerning this clone itself: Different DNA sequences within this sample yield the same CDR3. This rearrangement joins TRGV9 to TRGJP. The CDR3 is made up of 15 amino acids. Germline V gene lookup returns CDR1 GITISATS and CDR2 ISYDGTV (reference sequence). V shed 4 bases, J shed 5 bases, and the junction held 2 bases outside the gene matches. CDR3 loop: CALWDEELGKKIKVF. The DNA for the CDR3 is TGTGCCTTGTGGGATGAAGAGTTGGGCAAAAAAATCAAGGTATTT.

As regards this clone: It differs at one base from a far larger clone, so likely a read error. The same CDR3 is also encoded by other DNA sequences in this sample. The rearrangement uses TRGV9 and TRGJP. The germline gives CDR1 GITISATS, CDR2 ISYDGTV (reference sequence). There are 15 residues in the CDR3. The CDR3 region is CALWEKELGKKIKVF. The DNA of the CDR3 is TGTGCCTTGTGGGAAAAAGAGTTGGGCAAAAAAATAAAGGTATTT.

By share, this clone ranks as hyperexpanded. Within the sample, other DNA sequences also encode this same CDR3. The chain links TRGV9 to TRGJP. V was pared by 3 bases and J by 5 bases, with 4 bases of the junction left unmatched. CDR3 length equals 16 residues. Germline-derived CDR1 and CDR2 are GITISATS and ISYDGTV (reference sequence). In DNA, the CDR3 is TGTGCCTTGTGGGAGCTTAAAGAGTTGGGCAAAAAAATCAAGGTATTT. It specifies CALWELKELGKKIKVF.

This chain links TRGV3 with TRGJP2. CDR1 VTNTFY and CDR2 YDVSTARD come from the germline V gene (reference sequence). This CDR3 has 14 residues. V trimming: 3 bases; J trimming: 4 bases; junction bases outside the gene matches: 5. CDR3 in amino acids: CATWDSLSDWIKTF. The CDR3 DNA reads TGTGCCACCTGGGACTCCCTTAGTGATTGGATCAAGACGTTT.

The chain joins TRGV9 to TRGJ1 or TRGJ2. J was trimmed by 9 bases and V by 11 bases; bases with no gene match: 7. Per the germline V gene, CDR1 is GITISATS and CDR2 is ISYDGTV (reference sequence). The CDR3 consists of 9 residues. The CDR3 protein is CASRIKKLF. CDR3 sequence (DNA): TGTGCCTCCCGAATTAAGAAACTCTTT.

The gene calls are TRGV9 and TRGJP. V lost 0 bases, J lost 11 bases, and 13 bases stayed unmatched. Germline V CDR1 and CDR2: GITISATS, ISYDGTV (reference sequence). The CDR3 has 18 residues. CDR3 sequence (DNA): TGTGCCTTGTGGGAGGTGCTCTCGCCAAAAGTGGGCAAAAAAATCAAGGTATTT. This translates into CALWEVLSPKVGKKIKVF.

This clone was seen only a few times. The rearrangement links TRGV8 to TRGJ1 or TRGJ2. The CDR3 loop spans 13 amino acids. Looked up from germline, CDR1 is VENAVY and CDR2 is YDSYNSRV. V dropped 4 bases and J dropped 9; count of bases not matched to a gene: 12. The CDR3 region is CATWDPLRIKKLF. The CDR3 nucleotides read TGTGCCACCTGGGACCCGTTGAGGATTAAGAAACTCTTT.

This clone rates as hyperexpanded. This same CDR3 is encoded by further DNA sequences in the sample. The chain is built from TRGV9 and TRGJP. The germline V gene has CDR1 GITISATS and CDR2 ISYDGTV (reference sequence). This CDR3 spans 15 amino acids. The V and J ends lost 4 bases and 5 bases, in that order; junction bases with no gene match: 2. The CDR3 region is CALWEKELGKKIKVF. The CDR3 DNA follows: TGTGCCTTGTGGGAAAAAGAGTTGGGCAAAAAAATCAAGGTATTT.

Comments on this clone: A much larger clone differs by one base, so this may be a read error. The rearrangement joins TRGV4 to TRGJ1 or TRGJ2. The germline gives CDR1 EGSTGY, CDR2 YDSYTSSV. The CDR3 is 11 amino acids. CDR3 DNA sequence: TGTGCCACCTGGGATGGGCCTGAGAAGCTCTTT. Residues: CATWDGPEKLF.

This clone was observed once. A much bigger clone sits one base away, suggesting this may be a read error. V is TRGV9 and J is TRGJP. Germline V lookup: CDR1 GITISATS, CDR2 ISYDGTV (reference sequence). The CDR3 length is 17 residues. CDR3 in amino acids: CALWEVKEELGKKNKVF. The CDR3 nucleotides are TGTGCCTTGTGGGAGGTTAAAGAAGAGTTGGGCAAAAAAAACAAGGTATTT.

As for this clone: One base away lies a much larger clone, so this may be a sequencing read error. V and J are TRGV9 and TRGJP. There are 16 residues in the CDR3. CDR1 is GITISATS, CDR2 ISYDGTV, per germline (reference sequence). For the CDR3, the DNA is TGTGCCTTGTGGGAGCTTAAAGAGTTGGACAAAAAAATCAAGGTATTT. Its translation: CALWELKELDKKIKVF.

In this sample, this clone turned up a few times. The chain links TRGV8 to TRGJ1 or TRGJ2. CDR1 and CDR2 (germline): VENAVY, YDSYNSRV. V was clipped by 2 bases and J by 5 bases; unmatched bases: 3. The CDR3 length is 12 residues. CDR3 sequence: CATWDMNYKKLF. In nucleotides, the CDR3 is TGTGCCACCTGGGATATGAATTATAAGAAACTCTTT.